Below, one T cell receptor beta chain is given with its context. What it binds is not known. All sorted populations exceeded 95% purity. These data are taken from a study of beta chain features in type 1 diabetes. General study findings and limits: Resolution of whether HLA type affects TCRB rearrangement was not achieved here.

Germline V CDR1 and CDR2: SEHNR, FQNEAQ (reference sequence). The CDR3 has 17 residues. V was pared by 6 bases and J by 2 bases, with 9 bases of the junction left unmatched. Expressed TCRB transcripts were sequenced, since all the RNA that had been isolated was reverse transcribed. For naive, central memory and regulatory T cell samples, reads averaged around 3.6 million. Assay: immunoSEQ multiplex PCR; the TCRdb copy retains only in-frame clones and omits some. The table records 240,000 or so clones, about 63% of them present only once. This TCR came from a man younger than 40 in good health. This rearrangement joins TRBV7-9 to TRBJ2-2; 10 nucleotides agree with TRBD1. Sequences were obtained from naive CD4+ T cells from blood. The CDR3 DNA is TGTGCCAGCAGTCGTCCCGGGACAGGGGACAACACCGGGGAGCTGTTTTTT. It is translated as CASSRPGTGDNTGELFF.